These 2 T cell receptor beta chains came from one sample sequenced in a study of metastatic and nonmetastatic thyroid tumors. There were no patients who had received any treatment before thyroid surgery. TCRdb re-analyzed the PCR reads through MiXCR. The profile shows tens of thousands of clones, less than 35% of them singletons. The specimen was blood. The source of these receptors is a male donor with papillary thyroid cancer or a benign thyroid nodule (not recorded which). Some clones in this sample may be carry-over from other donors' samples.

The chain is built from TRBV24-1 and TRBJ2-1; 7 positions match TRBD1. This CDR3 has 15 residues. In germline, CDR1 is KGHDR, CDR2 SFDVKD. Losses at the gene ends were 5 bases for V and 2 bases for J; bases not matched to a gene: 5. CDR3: CATSGSGTAYNEQFF. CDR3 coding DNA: TGTGCCACCAGTGGTTCCGGGACAGCCTACAATGAGCAGTTCTTC.

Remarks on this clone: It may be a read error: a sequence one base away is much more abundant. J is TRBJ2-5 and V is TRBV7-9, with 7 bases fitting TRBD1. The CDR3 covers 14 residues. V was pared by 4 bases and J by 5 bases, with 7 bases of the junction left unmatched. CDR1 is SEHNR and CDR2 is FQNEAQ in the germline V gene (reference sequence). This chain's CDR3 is CASSSLQGSETQYF. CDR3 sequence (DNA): TGTGCCAGCAGCTCCTTACAGGGGTCGGAGACCCAGTACTTC.